These 21 T cell receptor beta chains came from one sample sequenced in a study of blood T cell repertoires in COVID-19. Clones were read by immunoSEQ multiplex PCR, and TCRdb kept only the in-frame ones, dropping some. The data hold approximately 10,000 clones, with less than 85% observed a single time. The material sequenced was peripheral blood. Every receptor here comes from a human donor in a cohort sampled during active COVID-19.

This clone is a singleton in its sample. The chain links TRBV18 to TRBJ2-7; a weak D match, TRBD1 (5 bases). The CDR3 runs 16 residues. From germline, CDR1 is KGHSH and CDR2 LQKENI. V was clipped by 6 bases and J by 3 bases, with 21 bases between them. CDR3 sequence: CASSQTTRGYIYEQYF. The CDR3 nucleotides are TGTGCCAGCTCTCAGACGACAAGGGGCTACATCTACGAGCAGTACTTC.

This rearrangement joins TRBV20-1 to TRBJ2-7; D call uncertain. With 3 bases removed from V and 5 bases from J, the gap between germline ends came to 8 bases. The length of the CDR3 is 11 residues. Germline assignment: CDR1 DFQATT and CDR2 SNEGSKA (reference sequence). CDR3 nucleotide sequence: TGCAGTGCTAGTGGCGGCCACGAGCAGTACTTC. Protein product: CSASGGHEQYF.

The chain joins TRBV4-1 to TRBJ1-6, with 9 nucleotides matching TRBD1. Germline V CDR1 and CDR2: MGHRA, YSYEKL. Trimming at V came to 1 base and at J to 9 bases, leaving 7 bases not matched to a gene. The CDR3 consists of 16 residues. CDR3 amino acids: CASSQVRRQGVSPLHF. CDR3 bases: TGCGCCAGCAGCCAAGTCAGGAGACAGGGGGTTTCACCCCTCCACTTT.

The rearrangement uses TRBV5-6 and TRBJ2-2; TRBD1 aligns across 9 bases. The CDR3 consists of 15 residues. Trimming cost V 0 bases and J 6 bases; bases outside gene matches: 3. In germline, CDR1 is SGHDT, CDR2 YYEEEE. CDR3 sequence: CASSLGDRVAGELFF. The CDR3 DNA sequence: TGTGCCAGCAGCTTGGGGGACAGGGTAGCCGGGGAGCTGTTTTTT.

J is TRBJ1-1 and V is TRBV5-1; maybe TRBD1 (5 bases). This CDR3 spans 14 amino acids. Trimming stripped 0 bases from V and 6 bases from J, with 12 bases between. Per germline, CDR1 SGHRS and CDR2 YFSETQ. The DNA of the CDR3 is TGCGCCAGCAGCTTGGCCCCAGGGTTGTCTGAAGCTTTCTTT. Its translation is CASSLAPGLSEAFF.

The chain employs TRBV5-5 and TRBJ1-5, with D possibly TRBD1 on 5 matching bases. Germline V gene lookup returns CDR1 SGHKS and CDR2 YYEKEE (reference sequence). The CDR3 is 15 amino acids. Trimming took off 4 bases at V and 3 bases at J, with 14 bases between the two ends. The CDR3 sequence is CASSLSGVHNQPQHF. DNA for the CDR3: TGTGCCAGCAGCCTCTCGGGGGTCCACAATCAGCCCCAGCATTTT.

V and J are TRBV12-3 or TRBV12-4 and TRBJ1-2; D gene uncertain. The CDR3 contains 13 residues. The germline V and J ends were trimmed by 2 bases and 2 bases, with 6 bases remaining between them. CDR3 nucleotide sequence: TGTGCCAGCAGTTTAACCAGGAACTATGGCTACACCTTC. This encodes CASSLTRNYGYTF.

The chain uses TRBV5-1 and TRBJ1-3; TRBD1 might be the D (5 bases). Germline V gene lookup returns CDR1 SGHRS and CDR2 YFSETQ. V lost 0 bases to trimming and J lost 4 bases, with 14 bases between them. CDR3 length: 16 amino acids. Written as DNA, the CDR3 is TGCGCCAGCAGCTTGGTAGGGGCCAGGGTCGGAAACACCATATATTTT. Translating gives CASSLVGARVGNTIYF.

The V and J genes are TRBV18 and TRBJ1-1, with 8 bases that match TRBD1. Unmatched junction bases numbered 12, after V lost 2 bases and J lost 1 base. This CDR3 is built from 18 residues. Germline values: CDR1 KGHSH, CDR2 LQKENI. In DNA, the CDR3 is TGTGCCAGCTCACCAAATCTCCTCCCGACAGGGGAGAACACTGAAGCTTTCTTT. Translating it yields CASSPNLLPTGENTEAFF.

The V call is TRBV18, the J call TRBJ1-1, with a weak D call TRBD1 (6 bases). Per the germline V gene, CDR1 is KGHSH and CDR2 is LQKENI. V dropped 5 bases and J dropped 6 bases, with 13 bases sitting between them. The CDR3 loop spans 13 amino acids. The CDR3: CASSWDIDAEAFF. As DNA, the CDR3 is TGTGCCAGCTCATGGGACATTGACGCTGAAGCTTTCTTT.

This clone was found once. The chain uses TRBV11-2 and TRBJ2-3; 11 positions match TRBD2. The CDR3 runs to 17 residues. CDR1 and CDR2 from the germline V gene are SGHAT and FQNNGV. The V segment lost 5 bases and the J segment 2 bases; nucleotides outside the gene matches: 9. CDR3 residues: CASSQRVTSGATDTQYF. For the CDR3, the DNA is TGTGCCAGCAGCCAGAGGGTGACTAGCGGGGCCACAGATACGCAGTATTTT.

This chain connects TRBV2 to TRBJ1-6, with 8 nucleotides matching TRBD1. Germline V lookup: CDR1 SNHLY, CDR2 FYNNEI. There are 15 residues in the CDR3. V lost 7 bases to trimming and J lost 9 bases; unmatched junction nucleotides: 11. The CDR3, as DNA: TGTGCCAGCACCCAAGGGACAGGATCGGGTTCACCCCTCCACTTT. This translates into CASTQGTGSGSPLHF.

This rearrangement joins TRBV5-1 to TRBJ2-5; possible D gene TRBD2, 7 bases. The ends were cut back, 5 bases at V and 5 bases at J, with 19 bases in the middle. Germline CDR1 is SGHRS and CDR2 is YFSETQ. This CDR3 has 15 amino acids. This CDR3 reads CASRRLGGAEETQYF. The CDR3 DNA follows: TGCGCCAGCAGGCGCTTAGGGGGGGCCGAGGAGACCCAGTACTTC.

This clone came up once. The chain uses TRBV19 and TRBJ1-5, with D uncertain. Per germline, CDR1 LNHDA and CDR2 SQIVND (reference sequence). V was cut by 5 bases and J by 0 bases, with 17 bases left in between. The CDR3 runs 17 residues. The CDR3 loop reads CASSLAIVGGSNQPQHF. The CDR3 nucleotides are TGTGCCAGTAGTCTGGCCATCGTGGGAGGTAGCAATCAGCCCCAGCATTTT.

J is TRBJ2-7 and V is TRBV18; weak D call: TRBD1 (5 bases). The CDR3 covers 18 residues. V lost 3 bases to trimming and J lost 2 bases, with 23 bases between them. Germline V gene data show CDR1 as KGHSH and CDR2 as LQKENI. The chain's CDR3 is CASSPLNQGILRAYEQYF. CDR3 nucleotides: TGTGCCAGCTCACCCCTAAACCAGGGAATCCTTCGGGCCTACGAGCAGTACTTC.

V and J are TRBV2 and TRBJ1-5; perhaps TRBD1 as D (6 bases). V shed 2 bases and J shed 6 bases, with 14 bases lying between them. The CDR3 has 15 amino acids. The germline V gene has CDR1 SNHLY and CDR2 FYNNEI. CDR3: CASSEQGIGVQPQHF. CDR3 sequence (DNA): TGTGCCAGCAGTGAACAGGGGATTGGTGTTCAGCCCCAGCATTTT.

V usage is TRBV28 and J usage is TRBJ2-7, with 10 nucleotides matching TRBD1. The junction had 7 bases not matched to a gene; V was cut back by 4 bases and J by 4 bases. Germline-derived CDR1 and CDR2 are MDHEN and SYDVKM. The CDR3 runs to 15 residues. The CDR3 loop reads CASSSNGQGGYEQYF. The CDR3 nucleotides read TGTGCCAGCAGTTCCAACGGACAGGGGGGGTACGAGCAGTACTTC.

This clone showed up just a few times. The CDR3 DNA sequence: TGTGCCACAGGGGTCACCCACGAGCAGTACTTC. Amino acids: CATGVTHEQYF. This sequence joins TRBV10-3 and TRBJ2-7; tentative D call: TRBD1 (6 bases). V lost 10 bases, J lost 5 bases, and 12 bases lay in between. The CDR3 loop spans 11 amino acids. The germline CDR1 and CDR2 sequences are ENHRY and SYGVKD.

The chain couples TRBV11-2 to TRBJ2-3; D perhaps matches TRBD1 (6 bases). There are 13 residues in the CDR3. V lost 5 bases and J lost 1, with 7 bases in between. The V gene's germline CDR1 is SGHAT and CDR2 FQNNGV. CDR3 coding DNA: TGTGCCAGCAGCCGGACAGGCACAGATACGCAGTATTTT. It specifies CASSRTGTDTQYF.

The chain recombines TRBV5-6 with TRBJ2-5; 12 bases map to TRBD2. V trimming: 2 bases; J trimming: 0 bases; junction bases outside the gene matches: 2. CDR1 is SGHDT and CDR2 is YYEEEE in the germline V gene. This CDR3 contains 16 residues. CDR3 sequence reads: CASSLGLAGYQETQYF. CDR3 sequence (DNA): TGTGCCAGCAGCTTAGGACTAGCGGGGTACCAAGAGACCCAGTACTTC.

This rearrangement joins TRBV15 to TRBJ2-6, with D perhaps matching TRBD2 (5 bases). Trimming shortened V by 0 bases and J by 2 bases, and 11 bases separated the two germline ends. The germline gives CDR1 LNHNV, CDR2 YYDKDF (reference sequence). The CDR3 has 17 amino acids. The CDR3 reads CATSREMKRAGANVLTF. The CDR3 bases are TGTGCCACCAGCAGAGAGATGAAGAGGGCTGGGGCCAACGTCCTGACTTTC.